The clone carrying this T cell receptor (beta chain) was counted at least ten times. The data stem from a study of early T cells in non-severe SARS-CoV-2 infection. Turning to the study itself: Sequencing was performed on bulk RNA from unsorted whole blood, leaving chains unpaired.

The CDR3 has 11 residues. The germline V and J ends were trimmed by 3 bases and 9 bases, with 6 bases remaining between them. Each cDNA molecule carried a unique molecular identifier. TCRdb reprocessed the 5' RACE reads with MiXCR, giving one entry per CDR3 protein. The table shows fewer than 75,000 distinct CDR3 sequences, with around 20% occurring only once. The gene calls are TRBV12-3 or TRBV12-4 and TRBJ2-1, with D unresolved. Sequences were derived from whole blood, sampled at baseline. The origin of this receptor is an adult who was a healthcare worker with PCR-confirmed SARS-CoV-2 infection or an uninfected control (not recorded which). CDR3 sequence reads: CASSFLGEQFF. In DNA, the CDR3 is TGTGCCAGCAGTTTCTTGGGTGAGCAGTTCTTC.